Shown below are 5 T cell receptor beta chains from a single sample sequenced in a study of blood T cell repertoires in COVID-19. Method: immunoSEQ multiplex PCR; TCRdb's copy keeps in-frame clones and lacks some. Of about 190,000 clones in the sample, approximately 79% were seen once. Sequencing was carried out using peripheral blood. All receptors derive from a woman aged 45-65 years with acute or convalescent COVID-19.

This rearrangement joins TRBV19 to TRBJ1-6; D is perhaps TRBD1 (6 bases). V was cut by 5 bases and J by 8 bases, with 19 bases left in between. Germline assignment: CDR1 LNHDA and CDR2 SQIVND (reference sequence). The CDR3 has 16 residues. This CDR3 is CASSAAQGYGDSPLHF. CDR3 in DNA: TGTGCCAGTAGTGCAGCACAGGGATACGGCGATTCACCCCTCCACTTT.

A word on this clone: Other nucleotide sequences in the sample specify the same CDR3. This rearrangement joins TRBV7-2 to TRBJ1-1; 9 bases fit TRBD1. V lost 3 bases to trimming and J lost 5 bases; unmatched junction nucleotides: 4. Germline lookup yields CDR1 SGHTA and CDR2 FQGNSA. This CDR3 is 14 amino acids long. The CDR3 protein is CASSLTGGRTEAFF. DNA for the CDR3: TGTGCCAGCAGCTTGACAGGGGGAAGAACTGAAGCTTTCTTT.

V and J are TRBV18 and TRBJ2-7; D might be TRBD1 (5 bases). The CDR3 loop spans 12 amino acids. Germline assignment: CDR1 KGHSH and CDR2 LQKENI. V was cut by 5 bases and J by 4 bases, with 9 bases left in between. In DNA form, the CDR3 reads TGTGCCAGCTCATCTGACAGTTACGAGCAGTACTTC. This codes for CASSSDSYEQYF.

This chain joins TRBV11-2 and TRBJ2-3; possibly TRBD2 for D (6 bases). The CDR3 runs to 14 residues. Looked up from germline, CDR1 is SGHAT and CDR2 is FQNNGV. V was shortened by 1 base and J by 4 bases, with 9 bases between the two germline ends. The CDR3, as DNA: TGTGCCAGCAGCTTAGGGCGGGGACCAGATACGCAGTATTTT. This encodes CASSLGRGPDTQYF.

CDR3 nucleotides: TGTGCCAGCAGTTATGAGGGACAGGGGCACTATGGCTACACCTTC. This gives the protein CASSYEGQGHYGYTF. The chain employs TRBV6-5 and TRBJ1-2; TRBD1 matches 10 bases. The V segment lost 3 bases and the J segment 3 bases; nucleotides outside the gene matches: 4. The CDR3 is 15 residues long. Germline V CDR1 and CDR2: MNHEY, SVGAGI.